These T cell receptor beta chains were read from a single sample in a study of response to subunit inactivated influenza vaccine. One entry per CDR3 protein results from TCRdb running MiXCR on the RT-PCR reads. Of a few hundred thousand distinct CDR3 sequences listed, about 14% were seen once; the top ten hold approximately 10%. Sequenced here: PBMCs from blood, sampled 12 days after vaccination. These receptors were obtained from a man in his fifties who received an inactivated influenza vaccine. Each CDR3 is given with its conserved first and last residue. The order of the fields is J gene, D gene, clone size, V gene, CDR3 DNA, CDR3 protein. The D gene is left open where the match is weak. Size values are once, few and many counts, or a class for expanded clones, and some rows have none.

J: TRBJ2-1; D: -; size: many; V: TRBV12-3/TRBV12-4; DNA: TGTGCCAGCAGTGGACTCTACAATGAGCAGTTCTTC; CDR3: CASSGLYNEQFF
J: TRBJ2-1; D: TRBD2; size: -; V: TRBV20-1; DNA: TGCAGTGCTAGAGAGACTAGCGGGGGCAATGAGCAGTTCTTC; CDR3: CSARETSGGNEQFF
J: TRBJ2-5; D: -; size: -; V: TRBV3-1; DNA: TGTGCCAGCAGCCCGAAAGGGGCCCTGGGGGAGACCCAGTACTTC; CDR3: CASSPKGALGETQYF
J: TRBJ2-5; D: TRBD2; size: -; V: TRBV29-1; DNA: TGCAGCGTTGAAGGCCTAGCGGGAAGGCCCTGGCAAGAGACCCAGTACTTC; CDR3: CSVEGLAGRPWQETQYF
J: TRBJ2-5; D: -; size: few; V: TRBV15; DNA: TGTGCCACCAGCAGAGATCAGACGCTAGAGACCCAGTACTTC; CDR3: CATSRDQTLETQYF
J: TRBJ2-3; D: -; size: few; V: TRBV28; DNA: TGTGCCAGCAGATCACCGACAAGTCGAGGAGATACGCAGTATTTT; CDR3: CASRSPTSRGDTQYF
J: TRBJ2-7; D: TRBD2; size: -; V: TRBV4-1; DNA: TGCGCCAGCAGCCAAGCTGCGGGGGGGGCCTCCTACGAGCAGTACTTC; CDR3: CASSQAAGGASYEQYF
J: TRBJ2-2; D: TRBD1; size: few; V: TRBV5-1; DNA: TGCGCCAGCAGCCCGGTTCGACAGGGGGCGCGAATCACCGGGGAGCTGTTTTTT; CDR3: CASSPVRQGARITGELFF
J: TRBJ2-7; D: -; size: -; V: TRBV29-1; DNA: TGCAGCGCATATATGCCCCTCACCCACGAGCAGTACTTC; CDR3: CSAYMPLTHEQYF
J: TRBJ2-2; D: -; size: -; V: TRBV7-3; DNA: TGTGCCAGCAGCTTGGGACGGGGGACTTCCCGGGCCGGGGAGCTGTTTTTT; CDR3: CASSLGRGTSRAGELFF
J: TRBJ2-1; D: -; size: few; V: TRBV20-1; DNA: TGCAGTGCTGAGGGATCTTATTACAATGAGCAGTTCTTC; CDR3: CSAEGSYYNEQFF
J: TRBJ2-6; D: -; size: -; V: TRBV5-1; DNA: TGCGCCAGCAGCTTAGGACGAAGGGTATCTGGGGCCAACGTCCTGACTTTC; CDR3: CASSLGRRVSGANVLTF
J: TRBJ2-5; D: -; size: -; V: TRBV7-2; DNA: TGTGCCAGCAGCTTAGTTGTTAGGCTAGGCGGCCGCGAGACCCAGTACTTC; CDR3: CASSLVVRLGGRETQYF
J: TRBJ2-7; D: TRBD1; size: few; V: TRBV6-1; DNA: TGTGCCAGCAGTGACACAGGGGGCTCCTACGAGCAGTACTTC; CDR3: CASSDTGGSYEQYF
J: TRBJ2-7; D: -; size: -; V: TRBV6-5; DNA: TGTGCCAGCAGTTACAAACAAGTTGCGTCCTACGAGCAGTACTTC; CDR3: CASSYKQVASYEQYF
J: TRBJ2-3; D: -; size: few; V: TRBV7-9; DNA: TGTGCCAGCACCGAGGCTGGCGCTAGCACAGATACGCAGTATTTT; CDR3: CASTEAGASTDTQYF
J: TRBJ2-7; D: -; size: many; V: TRBV5-1; DNA: TGCGCCAGCAGCTTAACTAGTGACGAGCAGTACTTC; CDR3: CASSLTSDEQYF
J: TRBJ2-4; D: -; size: many; V: TRBV27; DNA: TGTGCCAGCGGCCGAGGGGTTCAGTACTTC; CDR3: CASGRGVQYF
J: TRBJ2-4; D: -; size: -; V: TRBV7-2; DNA: TGTGCCAGCAGCTTAGTAGGGCTCGGCGTTAACATTCAGTACTTC; CDR3: CASSLVGLGVNIQYF
J: TRBJ2-1; D: -; size: many; V: TRBV19; DNA: TGTGCCAGTAGTGTTGGGCTTTCCAATGAGCAGTTCTTC; CDR3: CASSVGLSNEQFF
J: TRBJ2-1; D: -; size: -; V: TRBV20-1; DNA: TGCAGTGCTAGAAACTATCCAGGCAGTTCCTACAATGAGCAGTTCTTC; CDR3: CSARNYPGSSYNEQFF
J: TRBJ2-3; D: -; size: few; V: TRBV29-1; DNA: TGCAGCGTTGCCGTGGACCGGTACACAGATACGCAGTATTTT; CDR3: CSVAVDRYTDTQYF
J: TRBJ2-4; D: -; size: few; V: TRBV28; DNA: TGTGCCAGCAGACCCGGGGGCAGAGGAAACATTCAGTACTTC; CDR3: CASRPGGRGNIQYF
J: TRBJ1-4; D: -; size: -; V: TRBV3-1; DNA: TGTGCCAGCAGCCAAGAGGAGCGAAAACTGTTTTTT; CDR3: CASSQEERKLFF
J: TRBJ2-7; D: -; size: -; V: TRBV5-1; DNA: TGCGCCAGCAGCTCCAACGCACGGGAAGAGCAGTACTTC; CDR3: CASSSNAREEQYF
J: TRBJ2-5; D: -; size: few; V: TRBV27; DNA: TGTGCCAGCAGTGTCGGTCGGGGATCAGAGACCCAGTACTTC; CDR3: CASSVGRGSETQYF
J: TRBJ2-1; D: TRBD1; size: many; V: TRBV6-1; DNA: TGTGCCAGCAGCCCTCAGGGGGCGTCCTACAATGAGCAGTTCTTC; CDR3: CASSPQGASYNEQFF
J: TRBJ1-4; D: -; size: many; V: TRBV5-1; DNA: TGCGCCAGCAGCTTGGCTTCGGGGGCCGCGGAGGAAAAACTGTTTTTT; CDR3: CASSLASGAAEEKLFF
J: TRBJ2-1; D: -; size: -; V: TRBV7-9; DNA: TGTGCCAGCAGCTTAGATGGGGGCGCGGACAATGAGCAGTTCTTC; CDR3: CASSLDGGADNEQFF
J: TRBJ1-2; D: TRBD1; size: -; V: TRBV20-1; DNA: TGCAGTGCCAGTCTAGGACAGGGACCTATAACCTTC; CDR3: CSASLGQGPITF
J: TRBJ1-2; D: -; size: few; V: TRBV20-1; DNA: TGCAGTGCTTTTTCCGGGACGTTTAACTATGGCTACACCTTC; CDR3: CSAFSGTFNYGYTF
J: TRBJ2-1; D: -; size: few; V: TRBV5-1; DNA: TGCGCCAGCAGACAGGACAATGAGCAGTTCTTC; CDR3: CASRQDNEQFF
J: TRBJ2-7; D: -; size: -; V: TRBV7-2; DNA: TGTGCCAGCAGCCTGACGACAGGAGTGTTGCGCGAGCAGTACTTC; CDR3: CASSLTTGVLREQYF
J: TRBJ2-2; D: TRBD2; size: few; V: TRBV28; DNA: TGTGCCAGCAGTTTACGTCCCGGACTAGCCCGGGGTACCGGGGAGCTGTTTTTT; CDR3: CASSLRPGLARGTGELFF
J: TRBJ2-3; D: -; size: few; V: TRBV5-1; DNA: TGCGCCAGCAGCTTGGAGGCGGGACTTAGCACAGATACGCAGTATTTT; CDR3: CASSLEAGLSTDTQYF
J: TRBJ1-5; D: -; size: many; V: TRBV12-3/TRBV12-4; DNA: TGTGCCAGCAGCTTAGGCACAAGCAATCAGCCCCAGCATTTT; CDR3: CASSLGTSNQPQHF
J: TRBJ2-5; D: -; size: -; V: TRBV4-3; DNA: TGCGCCAGCAGCCAAGAGGGGCCGGGAGAGACCCAGTACTTC; CDR3: CASSQEGPGETQYF
J: TRBJ2-2; D: -; size: few; V: TRBV4-1; DNA: TGCGCCAGCAGCCAAGATCCAGGCGTGGGGGAGCTGTTTTTT; CDR3: CASSQDPGVGELFF
J: TRBJ2-5; D: -; size: -; V: TRBV18; DNA: TGTGCCAGCTCACCGTCCTATCCGGGGACCCAGTACTTC; CDR3: CASSPSYPGTQYF
J: TRBJ2-2; D: -; size: once; V: TRBV6-1; DNA: TGTGCCAGCAGTGAATTGGTTCTCGCGAACACCGGGGAGCTGTTTTTT; CDR3: CASSELVLANTGELFF
J: TRBJ2-2; D: TRBD1; size: -; V: TRBV12-3/TRBV12-4; DNA: TGTGCCAGCAGGCCGGACAGGGGAGGAACCGGGGAGCTGTTTTTT; CDR3: CASRPDRGGTGELFF
J: TRBJ2-7; D: -; size: few; V: TRBV4-1; DNA: TGCGCCAGCAGCCAAGTCTGGGAAACAGAAACCTACGAGCAGTACTTC; CDR3: CASSQVWETETYEQYF
J: TRBJ2-7; D: -; size: few; V: TRBV7-2; DNA: TGTGCCAGCAGCCTAGGGCCCCAGGTGCAGTACTTC; CDR3: CASSLGPQVQYF
J: TRBJ2-7; D: -; size: few; V: TRBV5-5; DNA: TGTGCCAGCAGATCTCGGACAGAACCCTCCTACGAGCAGTACTTC; CDR3: CASRSRTEPSYEQYF
J: TRBJ1-2; D: -; size: many; V: TRBV7-2; DNA: TGTGCCAGCAGCTTGAGGGCAGTTAACTATGGCTACACCTTC; CDR3: CASSLRAVNYGYTF
J: TRBJ2-1; D: TRBD2; size: many; V: TRBV7-2; DNA: TGTGCCAGCAGCGGGCTAGCGGGGGGTAACAATGAGCAGTTCTTC; CDR3: CASSGLAGGNNEQFF
J: TRBJ1-2; D: TRBD1; size: few; V: TRBV28; DNA: TGTGCCAGCAGTTTATTTGGCAGGGGGCTTATCTATGGCTACACCTTC; CDR3: CASSLFGRGLIYGYTF
J: TRBJ1-2; D: -; size: -; V: TRBV20-1; DNA: TGCAGTGCTAGTATGCCAGGGACAAATGGCTACACCTTC; CDR3: CSASMPGTNGYTF
J: TRBJ2-7; D: TRBD2; size: many; V: TRBV20-1; DNA: TGCAGTGCTAGAAATAGCGGGAGTAGGTACGAGCAGTACTTC; CDR3: CSARNSGSRYEQYF
J: TRBJ1-2; D: -; size: many; V: TRBV3-1; DNA: TGTGCCAGCAGCCACGAGGACGGCTTGTATGGCTACACCTTC; CDR3: CASSHEDGLYGYTF
J: TRBJ2-5; D: -; size: -; V: TRBV11-2; DNA: TGTGCCAGCAGCAATGGACTGAGGGAAGAGACCCAGTACTTC; CDR3: CASSNGLREETQYF
J: TRBJ2-1; D: TRBD2; size: few; V: TRBV6-1; DNA: TGTGCCAGCATATCTCGGCGGGGGGGGATCAATGAGCAGTTCTTC; CDR3: CASISRRGGINEQFF
J: TRBJ2-5; D: -; size: -; V: TRBV6-2/TRBV6-3; DNA: TGTGCCAGCAGACAAACCCCAGCGAGAGAGACCCAGTACTTC; CDR3: CASRQTPARETQYF
J: TRBJ1-5; D: -; size: -; V: TRBV19; DNA: TGTGCCAGTAGTATATCCTCAGGGCGCCAGCCCCAGCATTTT; CDR3: CASSISSGRQPQHF
J: TRBJ1-3; D: -; size: -; V: TRBV27; DNA: TGTGCCAGCAGTCCCTTGGGCGGAAACACCATATATTTT; CDR3: CASSPLGGNTIYF
J: TRBJ2-1; D: -; size: few; V: TRBV7-2; DNA: TGTGCCAGCAGCTTAAGGCGGTCCCCGTGGGGGAATGAGCAGTTCTTC; CDR3: CASSLRRSPWGNEQFF
J: TRBJ2-7; D: -; size: many; V: TRBV18; DNA: TGTGCCAGCTCACCAGATAACGCCTACGAGCAGTACTTC; CDR3: CASSPDNAYEQYF